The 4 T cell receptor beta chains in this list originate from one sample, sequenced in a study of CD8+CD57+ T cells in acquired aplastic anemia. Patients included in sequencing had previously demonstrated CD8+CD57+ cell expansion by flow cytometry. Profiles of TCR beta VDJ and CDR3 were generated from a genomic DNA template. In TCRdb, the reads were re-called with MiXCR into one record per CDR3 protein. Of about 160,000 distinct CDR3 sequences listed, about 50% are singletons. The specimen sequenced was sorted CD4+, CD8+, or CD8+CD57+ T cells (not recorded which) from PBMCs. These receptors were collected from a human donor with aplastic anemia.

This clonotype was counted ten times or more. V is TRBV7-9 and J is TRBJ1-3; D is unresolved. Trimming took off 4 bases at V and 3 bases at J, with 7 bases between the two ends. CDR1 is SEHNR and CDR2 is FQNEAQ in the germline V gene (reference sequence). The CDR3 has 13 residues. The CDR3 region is CASSSPNGNTIYF. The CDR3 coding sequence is TGTGCCAGCAGCTCCCCGAATGGAAACACCATATATTTT.

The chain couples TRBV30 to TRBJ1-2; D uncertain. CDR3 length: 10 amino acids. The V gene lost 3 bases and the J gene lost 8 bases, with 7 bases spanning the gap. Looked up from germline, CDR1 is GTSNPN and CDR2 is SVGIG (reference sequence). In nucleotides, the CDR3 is TGTGCCTGGAGACGAGCGGGCTACACCTTC. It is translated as CAWRRAGYTF.

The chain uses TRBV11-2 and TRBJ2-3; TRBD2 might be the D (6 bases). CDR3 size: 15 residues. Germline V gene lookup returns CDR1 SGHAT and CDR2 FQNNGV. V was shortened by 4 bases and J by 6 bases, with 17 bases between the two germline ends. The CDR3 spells CASSSTWDSRDTQYF. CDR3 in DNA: TGTGCCAGCAGCTCCACCTGGGACTCCAGGGATACGCAGTATTTT.

CDR3 sequence (DNA): TGCAGTGCTAGAGTTAGACTAGCGGGAGAGAGGTCCTACGAGCAGTACTTC. Translating gives CSARVRLAGERSYEQYF. The rearrangement joins TRBV20-1 to TRBJ2-7; TRBD2 matches at 12 bases. The CDR3 is made up of 17 amino acids. CDR1 DFQATT and CDR2 SNEGSKA come from the germline V gene (reference sequence). V trimming: 1 base; J trimming: 1 base; junction bases outside the gene matches: 8.